This entry lists 12 T cell receptor beta chains sequenced from one sample in a study of cytomegalovirus exposure and HLA in healthy donors. PCR employed 60 Vbeta and 13 Jbeta primers. Only in-frame clones appear in the TCRdb table, and some are missing; sequencing was by immunoSEQ multiplex PCR. There are over 200,000 clones in the sample; 85% to 90% occur only once, and roughly 1.3% lies in the top ten. Sequencing was performed on PBMCs. These TCRs come from a human donor in good health.

V gene TRBV25-1 combines with J gene TRBJ2-7; TRBD2 matches 10 bases. Germline CDR1 MGHDK, CDR2 SYGVNS. The CDR3 extends over 17 amino acids. V gave up 1 base and J gave up 6 bases; unmatched junction bases: 12. CDR3 coding DNA: TGTGCCAGCAGTGAATGGGGGTTAGCGGGAGGAGCGGGCGAGCAGTACTTC. This translates into CASSEWGLAGGAGEQYF.

The chain joins TRBV27 to TRBJ2-1, with D perhaps matching TRBD2 (6 bases). V was cut by 2 bases and J by 6 bases, with 14 bases left in between. CDR1 and CDR2 from the germline V gene are MNHEY and SMNVEV (reference sequence). The CDR3 runs 15 residues. The CDR3 sequence: CASSLRDSQFNEQFF. Here the CDR3 DNA reads TGTGCCAGCAGTTTACGGGACTCACAATTCAATGAGCAGTTCTTC.

The rearrangement uses TRBV20-1 and TRBJ1-1; the D is unclear. Looked up from germline, CDR1 is DFQATT and CDR2 is SNEGSKA (reference sequence). The CDR3 covers 11 residues. CDR3 region: CRPSWEGRAFF. The CDR3 DNA reads as TGCAGACCCTCCTGGGAGGGTAGAGCTTTCTTT.

The genes are TRBV28 and TRBJ1-5, with TRBD1 matching 9 bases. The junction had 15 bases not matched to a gene; V was cut back by 7 bases and J by 2 bases. CDR3 length equals 18 residues. CDR1 is MDHEN and CDR2 is SYDVKM in the germline V gene. The CDR3 region is CASTRGGTGGWGNQPQHF. The CDR3 DNA is TGTGCCAGCACCCGGGGAGGCACAGGGGGCTGGGGCAATCAGCCCCAGCATTTT.

The genes are TRBV28 and TRBJ2-3; unclear D gene. Deletions cut 5 bases from V and 5 bases from J, with 8 bases between. The CDR3 loop spans 12 amino acids. Germline V gives CDR1 MDHEN, CDR2 SYDVKM. CDR3 region: CASSPFRDTQYF. For the CDR3, the DNA is TGTGCCAGCAGTCCATTTAGAGATACGCAGTATTTT.

V usage is TRBV28 and J usage is TRBJ2-7, with 8 bases that match TRBD2. Germline trimming cut 4 bases from V and 0 bases from J; bases unmatched to any gene: 11. Germline V gene lookup returns CDR1 MDHEN and CDR2 SYDVKM. This CDR3 region has 17 residues. CDR3 nucleotide sequence: TGTGCCAGCAGTTCCCCCGCCCTGAGCGGGAGCTCCTACGAGCAGTACTTC. The encoded protein is CASSSPALSGSSYEQYF.

The chain links TRBV25-1 to TRBJ1-1; TRBD1 might be the D (6 bases). Germline loops: CDR1 MGHDK, CDR2 SYGVNS. The ends were cut back, 5 bases at V and 5 bases at J, with 12 bases in the middle. This CDR3 region has 13 residues. This CDR3 reads CASSLGQGTEAFF. CDR3 bases: TGTGCCAGCAGTCTGGGGCAGGGGACTGAAGCTTTCTTT.

This rearrangement joins TRBV7-9 to TRBJ2-2; 7 nucleotides line up with TRBD1. The V gene end was trimmed by 0 bases and the J gene end by 7 bases; junction bases not matched to a gene: 8. The CDR3 is 16 amino acids. CDR1 is SEHNR and CDR2 is FQNEAQ in the germline V gene (reference sequence). CDR3 loop: CASSLAGTGVSGELFF. The DNA of the CDR3 is TGTGCCAGCAGCTTAGCGGGAACAGGGGTGAGCGGGGAGCTGTTTTTT.

The chain carries TRBV2 and TRBJ2-2; D remains ambiguous. Germline assignment: CDR1 SNHLY and CDR2 FYNNEI. The CDR3 is 14 residues long. The V end was cut by 4 bases, the J end by 3 bases, with 9 bases between. In nucleotides, the CDR3 is TGTGCCAGCAGTGTGGAGTCTCACACCGGGGAGCTGTTTTTT. The encoded protein is CASSVESHTGELFF.

This clone was observed a single time. V and J are TRBV19 and TRBJ2-7; 12 bases fit TRBD2. J was trimmed by 3 bases and V by 5 bases; bases with no gene match: 8. This CDR3 spans 16 amino acids. The germline V gene has CDR1 LNHDA and CDR2 SQIVND (reference sequence). Here the CDR3 reads CASSPRTSGNLYEQYF. CDR3 sequence (DNA): TGTGCCAGTAGTCCACGGACTAGCGGGAACCTCTACGAGCAGTACTTC.

The chain employs TRBV5-4 and TRBJ2-5; D remains ambiguous. V was cut by 4 bases and J by 5 bases, with 9 bases left in between. CDR3 size: 12 residues. CDR1 is SGHNT and CDR2 is YYREEE in the germline V gene (reference sequence). CDR3 protein: CASSRPSETQYF. The CDR3 coding sequence is TGTGCCAGCAGCCGCCCTAGTGAGACCCAGTACTTC.

The V call is TRBV6-1, the J call TRBJ2-1, with 11 bases lining up with TRBD1. Germline loops: CDR1 MNHNS, CDR2 SASEGT. The CDR3 totals 16 residues. V lost 0 bases to trimming and J lost 6 bases; unmatched junction nucleotides: 4. This CDR3 is CASSEAGTGGSNEQFF. The CDR3 coding sequence is TGTGCCAGCAGTGAAGCCGGGACAGGGGGATCCAATGAGCAGTTCTTC.